The clone carrying this T cell receptor beta chain was seen a handful of times. TCRdb reanalysed the 5' RACE reads using MiXCR and keeps one entry per CDR3 protein. This sample has tens of thousands of distinct CDR3 sequences, with 9.5% to 11% found just once. The data were obtained in a study of early T cells in non-severe SARS-CoV-2 infection. For the study at large: RNA in bulk from unsorted whole blood was sequenced, and chains were unpaired.

Trimming shortened V by 2 bases and J by 3 bases, and 8 bases separated the two germline ends. Germline CDR1 reads PRHDT; CDR2 reads FYEKMQ (reference sequence). This CDR3 comprises 14 residues. Sequences were obtained from whole blood. V is TRBV13 and J is TRBJ1-5, with a tentative D call TRBD1 (5 bases). The clonotype comes from an adult who was a healthcare worker with PCR-confirmed SARS-CoV-2 infection or an uninfected control (not recorded which). CDR3 amino acids: CASSLSGFNQPQHF. In DNA form, the CDR3 reads TGTGCCAGCAGCTTATCAGGGTTCAATCAGCCCCAGCATTTT.